The 10 T cell receptor beta chains below all came from one sample that was sequenced in a study of response to subunit inactivated influenza vaccine. TCRdb used MiXCR to reprocess the RT-PCR reads, holding one entry per CDR3 protein. The sample contains about 530,000 distinct CDR3 sequences, 10% to 15% of which appear only once. Material: PBMCs from blood, obtained roughly 46 days after vaccination. The receptors stem from a man aged 50 or older who received an inactivated influenza vaccine.

This clonotype showed up many times. The rearrangement joins TRBV12-3 or TRBV12-4 to TRBJ1-2; no clear D. This CDR3 has 14 residues. The V gene lost 3 bases and the J gene lost 2 bases, with 10 bases spanning the gap. The CDR3 region has the DNA TGTGCCAGCAGTTTGAAAGGTTCAAACTATGGCTACACCTTC. It is translated as CASSLKGSNYGYTF.

The gene calls are TRBV12-3 or TRBV12-4 and TRBJ2-5; 7 bases fit TRBD1. Trimming cost V 6 bases and J 3 bases; bases outside gene matches: 7. This CDR3 contains 14 residues. CDR3 region: CASSLTGRKETQYF. CDR3 DNA sequence: TGTGCCAGCAGCCTGACAGGGCGCAAAGAGACCCAGTACTTC.

This clonotype occurred a few times. V is TRBV5-1 and J is TRBJ2-5; 10 bases line up with TRBD2. CDR1 and CDR2 (germline): SGHRS, YFSETQ. J gave up 5 bases and V 4 bases, and 8 bases lay outside the gene matches. This CDR3 spans 15 amino acids. The CDR3: CASSLMTSGQETQYF. CDR3 sequence (DNA): TGCGCCAGCAGCCTGATGACTAGCGGGCAGGAGACCCAGTACTTC.

This clonotype was seen many times. The V and J genes are TRBV7-2 and TRBJ1-6; 9 positions match TRBD1. Germline trimming cut 2 bases from V and 7 bases from J; bases unmatched to any gene: 6. This CDR3 spans 16 amino acids. The germline CDR1 and CDR2 sequences are SGHTA and FQGNSA. CDR3 coding DNA: TGTGCCAGCAGCTTATCCGGACAGGGGAGGAATTCACCCCTCCACTTT. Amino acids: CASSLSGQGRNSPLHF.

The chain has TRBV20-1 and TRBJ1-4; D remains unclear. From germline, CDR1 is DFQATT and CDR2 SNEGSKA (reference sequence). The CDR3 extends over 13 amino acids. Trimming cost V 3 bases and J 10 bases, with 15 bases left between them. CDR3 sequence reads: CSASAPYVGKLFF. CDR3 bases: TGCAGTGCTAGTGCCCCTTACGTGGGAAAACTGTTTTTT.

This clonotype was seen only a few times. The V gene is TRBV2, the J gene TRBJ2-7, with D possibly TRBD1 on 5 matching bases. Trimming removed 3 bases at V and 4 bases at J, with 13 bases between. The CDR3 runs 14 residues. Germline CDR1 reads SNHLY; CDR2 reads FYNNEI. This CDR3 reads CASSDPDSVYEQYF. The CDR3 nucleotides are TGTGCCAGCAGTGATCCCGACAGCGTTTACGAGCAGTACTTC. Based on the CDR3 plus reference TRBV2 and TRBJ2-7, the full variable domain is EPEVTQTPSHQVTQMGQEVILRCVPISNHLYFYWYRQILGQKVEFLVSFYNNEISEKSEIFDDQFSVERPDGSNFTLKIRSTKLEDSAMYFCASSDPDSVYEQYFGPGTRLTVT.

V and J are TRBV7-8 and TRBJ1-1; D might be TRBD1 (6 bases). Germline CDR1 and CDR2: SGHVS and FQNEAQ. Trimming cost V 6 bases and J 2 bases, with 16 bases left between them. This CDR3 contains 15 residues. DNA of the CDR3: TGTGCCAGCAGTGGGGGCGCGATGCTCAACACTGAAGCTTTCTTT. Translated: CASSGGAMLNTEAFF.

This chain uses TRBV12-3 or TRBV12-4 with TRBJ2-7, with D perhaps TRBD1 (6 bases). Trimming took 11 bases from V and 0 from J, leaving 32 bases between them. CDR3 length: 19 amino acids. For the CDR3, the DNA is TGTGCCTGCTGTTTTACCTCGCTCCCCGGACAGTCACACTCCTACGAGCAGTACTTC. Translated: CACCFTSLPGQSHSYEQYF.

This clonotype was detected only a few times. The genes are TRBV20-1 and TRBJ1-1; D call uncertain. The V gene lost 5 bases and the J gene lost 4 bases, with 14 bases spanning the gap. There are 13 residues in the CDR3. CDR1 and CDR2 (germline): DFQATT, SNEGSKA (reference sequence). As DNA, the CDR3 is TGCAGTGCTCGCCAGACTTCCACCACTGAAGCTTTCTTT. It yields the protein CSARQTSTTEAFF.

The chain is built from TRBV7-2 and TRBJ1-4; 9 bases are shared with TRBD1. This CDR3 region has 15 residues. CDR1 is SGHTA and CDR2 is FQGNSA in the germline V gene. V trimming: 3 bases; J trimming: 5 bases; junction bases outside the gene matches: 4. The CDR3 DNA reads TGTGCCAGCAGCTTTTTGGGGACAGGGAATGAAAAACTGTTTTTT. This sequence encodes CASSFLGTGNEKLFF.